This T cell receptor beta chain is drawn from a study of cytomegalovirus exposure and HLA in healthy donors. The donors belonged to the approximately 110-subject validation cohort, separate from the roughly 670-subject first cohort. Libraries were prepared by immunoSEQ multiplex PCR; TCRdb keeps only in-frame clonotypes and omits some of them. The data contain under 200,000 clones, 86% of them seen just once; the ten biggest clones take up around 5%. Germline assignment: CDR1 SGHRS and CDR2 YFSETQ. This CDR3 comprises 16 residues. The V and J ends lost 2 bases and 4 bases respectively, with 15 bases between them.

V is TRBV5-1 and J is TRBJ1-4; the D is unclear. The sequence came from a woman aged 25-40 years in good health and CMV-seronegative. Sequencing was carried out using PBMCs. CDR3 sequence reads: CASSFSTGPGNEKLFF. The CDR3 bases are TGCGCCAGCAGCTTCTCCACGGGCCCCGGTAATGAAAAACTGTTTTTT.